The 29 T cell receptor beta chains in this list originate from one sample, sequenced in a study of T cell repertoires in cytomegalovirus infection. No antigens are known for them. In TCRdb, the reads were re-called with MiXCR into one record per CDR3 protein. This table holds fewer than 900,000 distinct CDR3 sequences, roughly 29% found once. The sequences come from cultured CD8+ T cells from PBMCs, collected from culture after CMV antigen stimulation. The receptors here all came from a human donor in good health (CMV status not recorded). Some clones in this sample may be carry-over from other donors' samples.

The rearrangement joins TRBV7-9 to TRBJ2-7; weak D call: TRBD1 (6 bases). The germline V gene encodes CDR1 SEHNR and CDR2 FQNEAQ (reference sequence). The CDR3 has 14 residues. Trimming cost V 2 bases and J 6 bases, with 14 bases left between them. The CDR3 sequence: CASSLSNRAAEQYF. Here the CDR3 DNA reads TGTGCCAGCAGCTTATCGAACAGGGCCGCCGAGCAGTACTTC. Full variable domain (remainder filled in from reference TRBV7-9 and TRBJ2-7): DTGVSQNPRHKITKRGQNVTFRCDPISEHNRLYWYRQTLGQGPEFLTYFQNEAQLEKSRLLSDRFSAERPKGSFSTLEIQRTEQGDSAMYLCASSLSNRAAEQYFGPGTRLTVT.

The chain joins TRBV7-9 to TRBJ1-2; no firm D call. The germline CDR1 and CDR2 sequences are SEHNR and FQNEAQ (reference sequence). The V gene lost 5 bases and the J gene lost 5 bases, with 12 bases spanning the gap. The CDR3 is 13 residues long. The CDR3 coding sequence is TGTGCCAGCAGCGTCACCGATGGGTATGGCTACACCTTC. Amino acid sequence: CASSVTDGYGYTF.

This clonotype was counted only a few times. The chain combines TRBV5-5 with TRBJ1-1, with unresolved D. The germline CDR1 and CDR2 sequences are SGHKS and YYEKEE (reference sequence). The length of the CDR3 is 12 residues. Trimming removed 6 bases from V and 11 bases from J, with 17 bases in between. The CDR3 bases are TGTGCCAGCACTCCTGGTAGGGAATCGGCTTTCTTT. Its translation: CASTPGRESAFF. The full variable domain, with the rest looked up from reference TRBV5-5 and TRBJ1-1, is DAGVTQSPTHLIKTRGQQVTLRCSPISGHKSVSWYQQVLGQGPQFIFQYYEKEERGRGNFPDRFSARQFPNYSSELNVNALLLGDSALYLCASTPGRESAFFGQGTRLTVV.

V and J are TRBV27 and TRBJ2-7; D not certain. Trimming shortened V by 0 bases and J by 5 bases, and 8 bases separated the two germline ends. This CDR3 contains 13 residues. The germline V gene encodes CDR1 MNHEY and CDR2 SMNVEV (reference sequence). CDR3 in DNA: TGTGCCAGCAGTTTATCAAGGACGAACGAGCAGTACTTC. As protein: CASSLSRTNEQYF.

The rearrangement links TRBV12-3 or TRBV12-4 to TRBJ2-2; TRBD2 aligns across 9 bases. The trim removed 5 bases at V and 3 bases at J, leaving 7 bases unmatched. The CDR3 loop spans 16 amino acids. The CDR3 DNA is TGTGCCAGCAGTCCGGGACTAGCCATTTACACCGGGGAGCTGTTTTTT. It encodes CASSPGLAIYTGELFF.

This clonotype was found many times. This chain connects TRBV7-2 to TRBJ2-5, with TRBD2 matching 8 bases. J gave up 4 bases and V 5 bases, and 9 bases lay outside the gene matches. The CDR3 length is 15 residues. Germline loops: CDR1 SGHTA, CDR2 FQGNSA. In nucleotides, the CDR3 is TGTGCCAGCAGCCTAACAGGACTAGCAACAGAGACCCAGTACTTC. The encoded protein is CASSLTGLATETQYF.

This clonotype was counted only a few times. CDR3 region: CASSLVGRRGTMPEAFF. CDR3 nucleotide sequence: TGTGCCAGCAGCTTAGTGGGGCGGCGGGGGACAATGCCTGAAGCTTTCTTT. V and J are TRBV7-8 and TRBJ1-1; tentatively, D is TRBD1 (6 bases). V was shortened by 1 base and J by 6 bases, with 21 bases between the two germline ends. Germline V CDR1 and CDR2: SGHVS, FQNEAQ. CDR3 length: 17 amino acids.

The chain recombines TRBV6-2 or TRBV6-3 with TRBJ2-7, with a possible D match to TRBD1 (6 bases). The CDR3 covers 13 residues. Germline CDR1 MNHEY, CDR2 SVGEGT. Trimming cost V 5 bases and J 5 bases, with 13 bases left between them. CDR3 nucleotide sequence: TGTGCCAGCAGTCCAACAGGGATCGACGAGCAGTACGTC. Its protein is CASSPTGIDEQYV.

The sample holds a few counts of this clonotype. The chain recombines TRBV7-2 with TRBJ2-7; D gene ambiguous. The CDR3 sequence is 12 residues long. Looked up from germline, CDR1 is SGHTA and CDR2 is FQGNSA. Deletions cut 4 bases from V and 0 bases from J, with 4 bases between. CDR3 sequence: CASSYLSYEQYF. CDR3 bases: TGTGCCAGCAGCTACCTCTCCTACGAGCAGTACTTC.

The chain couples TRBV9 to TRBJ2-1; D tentatively fits TRBD1 or TRBD2 (6 bases each). CDR3 size: 18 residues. Germline CDR1 reads SGDLS; CDR2 reads YYNGEE. V lost 0 bases, J lost 12 bases, and 28 bases lay in between. CDR3 sequence: CASSVASEGGSRFSVQFF. CDR3 in DNA: TGTGCCAGCAGCGTAGCTTCTGAGGGGGGCTCTCGGTTTTCAGTGCAGTTCTTC.

The DNA for the CDR3 is TGCAGTGCTAGAGATCCAGGGAACAATCAGCCCCAGCATTTT. It yields the protein CSARDPGNNQPQHF. The V and J genes are TRBV20-1 and TRBJ1-5, with a possible D match to TRBD1 (5 bases). The CDR3 consists of 14 residues. The germline V gene encodes CDR1 DFQATT and CDR2 SNEGSKA (reference sequence). Trimming took 0 bases from V and 3 from J, leaving 9 bases between them.

This chain joins TRBV12-3 or TRBV12-4 and TRBJ1-1; D remains unclear. The ends were cut back, 6 bases at V and 5 bases at J, with 10 bases in the middle. This CDR3 region has 12 residues. In nucleotides, the CDR3 is TGTGCCAGCAGAGGCCCGAGTACTGAAGCTTTCTTT. This sequence encodes CASRGPSTEAFF.

This clonotype has more than one count but fewer than ten. The junction does not match germline at one end; this may be a read error. V gene TRBV20-1 combines with J gene TRBJ2-3, with 7 positions matching TRBD1. CDR3 length: 14 amino acids. CDR1 DFQATT and CDR2 SNEGSKA come from the germline V gene (reference sequence). The CDR3 nucleotides are TGCAGTGCCAGAGCGTACAGGGGAGCAGATACGCAGTATTTT. Amino acids: CSARAYRGADTQYF.

This rearrangement joins TRBV2 to TRBJ2-1, with TRBD1 identical over 7 bases. CDR3 length: 16 residues. Losses at the gene ends were 3 bases for V and 3 bases for J; bases not matched to a gene: 8. Germline CDR1 SNHLY, CDR2 FYNNEI. CDR3 protein: CASSEPGQAIYNEQFF. The CDR3 DNA is TGTGCCAGCAGTGAGCCAGGACAGGCGATCTACAATGAGCAGTTCTTC.

This clonotype turned up a few times. The V gene is TRBV5-1, the J gene TRBJ2-1; TRBD2 might be the D (5 bases). Per germline, CDR1 SGHRS and CDR2 YFSETQ. CDR3 length: 12 amino acids. V was trimmed by 0 bases and J by 10 bases, leaving 8 bases between them. DNA for the CDR3: TGCGCCAGCAGCTTGGAAACTAGGGAGCAGTTCTTC. Its translation is CASSLETREQFF.

This clonotype was observed a few times. The chain is built from TRBV12-3 or TRBV12-4 and TRBJ2-7, with 9 bases fitting TRBD2. The CDR3 consists of 14 residues. Trimming cost V 7 bases and J 3 bases; bases outside gene matches: 7. CDR3 sequence: CASTLGRGGYEQYF. The CDR3 DNA reads TGTGCCAGCACCTTGGGGCGGGGGGGCTACGAGCAGTACTTC.

This clonotype occurred many times. The chain is built from TRBV5-6 and TRBJ1-2; D gene uncertain. CDR1 and CDR2 from the germline V gene are SGHDT and YYEEEE. This CDR3 is built from 15 residues. The ends were cut back, 2 bases at V and 3 bases at J, with 14 bases in the middle. CDR3 coding DNA: TGTGCCAGCAGCTTCCAACGGAACGAGTACTATGGCTACACCTTC. This gives the protein CASSFQRNEYYGYTF.

A few counts support this clonotype. The rearrangement joins TRBV15 to TRBJ1-5; D is perhaps TRBD1 (5 bases). V gave up 5 bases and J gave up 8 bases, with 31 bases separating them. CDR1 is LNHNV, CDR2 YYDKDF, per germline (reference sequence). The CDR3 runs to 19 residues. CDR3 sequence: CATSWTHLGGGPFVEPQHF. The CDR3 DNA follows: TGTGCCACCAGCTGGACCCACCTGGGGGGAGGGCCCTTTGTTGAGCCCCAGCATTTT.

The chain carries TRBV29-1 and TRBJ1-2; tentative D call: TRBD1 (6 bases). The CDR3 is 13 amino acids. With 0 bases removed from V and 4 bases from J, the gap between germline ends came to 9 bases. Germline V gene data show CDR1 as SQVTM and CDR2 as ANQGSEA. This CDR3 is CSVEDVTGYGYTF. In DNA form, the CDR3 reads TGCAGCGTTGAAGACGTGACAGGCTATGGCTACACCTTC. Based on the CDR3 plus reference TRBV29-1 and TRBJ1-2, the full variable domain is SAVISQKPSRDICQRGTSLTIQCQVDSQVTMMFWYRQQPGQSLTLIATANQGSEATYESGFVIDKFPISRPNLTFSTLTVSNMSPEDSSIYLCSVEDVTGYGYTFGSGTRLTVV.

This clonotype occurred a few times. The chain is built from TRBV6-1 and TRBJ2-1; a weak D match, TRBD2 (6 bases). The CDR3 is 13 residues long. Germline CDR1 reads MNHNS; CDR2 reads SASEGT. V shed 8 bases and J shed 5 bases, with 13 bases lying between them. The CDR3 spells CASWRERNNEQFF. The CDR3 bases are TGTGCCAGCTGGCGGGAACGGAACAATGAGCAGTTCTTC.

In this sample, this clonotype turned up many times. This chain uses TRBV7-9 with TRBJ1-1, with unresolved D. V was cut by 0 bases and J by 6 bases, with 5 bases left in between. CDR3 length: 12 residues. Germline lookup yields CDR1 SEHNR and CDR2 FQNEAQ (reference sequence). The CDR3 region is CASSLAGPEAFF. The CDR3, as DNA: TGTGCCAGCAGCTTAGCAGGGCCTGAAGCTTTCTTT.

This clonotype appeared a few times. This chain links TRBV6-1 with TRBJ2-1; tentatively, D is TRBD1 (6 bases). The CDR3 has 16 residues. The germline V gene has CDR1 MNHNS and CDR2 SASEGT. V was shortened by 6 bases and J by 5 bases, with 20 bases between the two germline ends. The CDR3 bases are TGTGCCAGCAGCCCCTTAGGACAGAGGGTTAACAATGAGCAGTTCTTC. This gives the protein CASSPLGQRVNNEQFF.

This clonotype was detected ten times or more. The J gene is TRBJ2-5, the V gene TRBV7-9; D possibly matches TRBD1 or TRBD2 (5 bases each). The CDR3 is 17 residues long. Germline CDR1 and CDR2: SEHNR and FQNEAQ (reference sequence). Trimming cost V 4 bases and J 1 base, with 19 bases left between them. CDR3 sequence reads: CASSYSGALGLQETQYF. CDR3 DNA: TGTGCCAGCAGCTACTCCGGGGCCTTGGGGCTCCAAGAGACCCAGTACTTC.

This chain connects TRBV7-8 to TRBJ2-2, with no clear D. CDR3 size: 15 residues. V was trimmed by 0 bases and J by 8 bases, leaving 13 bases between them. The germline V gene has CDR1 SGHVS and CDR2 FQNEAQ. The CDR3 DNA sequence: TGTGCCAGCAGCTTAGCTGCATCTAGGTCTGGGGAGCTGTTTTTT. This encodes CASSLAASRSGELFF.

The sample holds many counts of this clonotype. The chain has TRBV6-1 and TRBJ2-1; TRBD2 aligns across 11 bases. The V gene's germline CDR1 is MNHNS and CDR2 SASEGT. The length of the CDR3 is 17 residues. The V gene end was trimmed by 7 bases and the J gene end by 3 bases; junction bases not matched to a gene: 11. CDR3 protein: CASKRLAGTYIYNEQFF. The CDR3 bases are TGTGCCAGCAAGCGACTAGCGGGGACCTACATCTACAATGAGCAGTTCTTC.

Of note for this clonotype: A much bigger clone sits one base away, suggesting this may be a read error. The chain uses TRBV7-2 and TRBJ2-1; 8 bases map to TRBD2. CDR1 is SGHTA, CDR2 FQGNSA, per germline. The CDR3 is 16 residues long. The CDR3 is CAGSLGGLATYNEQFF. For the CDR3, the DNA is TGTGCCGGCAGCTTAGGAGGACTAGCAACCTACAATGAGCAGTTCTTC.

The V gene is TRBV9, the J gene TRBJ2-2; possible D gene TRBD2, 6 bases. This CDR3 has 16 residues. Trimming took 0 bases from V and 0 from J, leaving 9 bases between them. Germline V gene data show CDR1 as SGDLS and CDR2 as YYNGEE. CDR3 in DNA: TGTGCCAGCAGCGTAGGATGGGGGGCGAACACCGGGGAGCTGTTTTTT. It encodes CASSVGWGANTGELFF.

This chain links TRBV27 with TRBJ1-2; no definite D call. V was trimmed by 2 bases and J by 6 bases, leaving 16 bases between them. Germline CDR1 and CDR2: MNHEY and SMNVEV (reference sequence). The CDR3 length is 15 residues. The CDR3: CASSLVFPPRDGYTF. The CDR3 DNA sequence: TGTGCCAGCAGTTTAGTCTTTCCGCCGAGAGATGGCTACACCTTC.

The gene calls are TRBV5-6 and TRBJ2-3, with D possibly being TRBD2 (6 bases). This CDR3 has 16 amino acids. V lost 4 bases to trimming and J lost 2 bases, with 17 bases between them. Germline CDR1 is SGHDT and CDR2 is YYEEEE. The CDR3 spells CASSTSAGIFTDTQYF. CDR3 nucleotides: TGTGCCAGCAGCACGTCGGCGGGGATTTTCACAGATACGCAGTATTTT. Looking up the rest from reference TRBV5-6 and TRBJ2-3 gives the full variable domain: DAGVTQSPTHLIKTRGQQVTLRCSPKSGHDTVSWYQQALGQGPQFIFQYYEEEERQRGNFPDRFSGHQFPNYSSELNVNALLLGDSALYLCASSTSAGIFTDTQYFGPGTRLTVL.